One and the same sample provided the 18 T cell receptor beta chains below, sequenced in a study of early T cells in non-severe SARS-CoV-2 infection. TCRdb independently ran MiXCR on the 5' RACE reads; one entry per CDR3 protein. The top ten clones hold roughly 3% of a sample with about 39,000 distinct CDR3 sequences, 4% of them seen once. Sequencing was done on a sample of whole blood. These receptors were obtained from an adult who was a healthcare worker with PCR-confirmed SARS-CoV-2 infection or an uninfected control (not recorded which).

This clonotype occurred many times. The V call is TRBV7-3, the J call TRBJ2-1, with TRBD1 matching 8 bases. The CDR3 spans 15 residues. The germline gives CDR1 SGHTA, CDR2 FQGTGA. With V trimmed by 4 bases and J by 4 bases, 6 bases remained unmatched. The CDR3 DNA is TGTGCCAGCAGCTCGAGCAGGGGGCCGTACAATGAGCAGTTCTTC. Its protein is CASSSSRGPYNEQFF.

This clonotype came up a few times. The chain employs TRBV5-1 and TRBJ2-7; 7 nucleotides align to TRBD1. Germline V lookup: CDR1 SGHRS, CDR2 YFSETQ. The CDR3 sequence is 15 residues long. V gave up 4 bases and J gave up 3 bases; unmatched junction bases: 10. The CDR3 sequence: CASSLKRGQDYEQYF. CDR3 sequence (DNA): TGCGCCAGCAGCCTAAAACGCGGACAGGACTACGAGCAGTACTTC. The full variable domain, its missing parts supplied by reference TRBV5-1 and TRBJ2-7, is KAGVTQTPRYLIKTRGQQVTLSCSPISGHRSVSWYQQTPGQGLQFLFEYFSETQRNKGNFPGRFSGRQFSNSRSEMNVSTLELGDSALYLCASSLKRGQDYEQYFGPGTRLTVT.

V is TRBV5-1 and J is TRBJ1-2, with D unclear. Trimming shortened V by 0 bases and J by 3 bases, and 6 bases separated the two germline ends. The CDR3 consists of 13 residues. The germline CDR1 and CDR2 sequences are SGHRS and YFSETQ. CDR3 DNA: TGCGCCAGCAGCTTGGGCGGCGACTATGGCTACACCTTC. Amino acids: CASSLGGDYGYTF.

The sample holds many counts of this clonotype. The rearrangement links TRBV6-6 to TRBJ1-1; no firm D call. The CDR3 is made up of 12 amino acids. The V and J ends lost 6 bases and 6 bases respectively, with 11 bases between them. Germline V gene data show CDR1 as MNHNY and CDR2 as SVGAGI (reference sequence). As DNA, the CDR3 is TGTGCCAGCAGCGGACGGAGCCCTGAAGCTTTCTTT. Encoded protein: CASSGRSPEAFF.

In its sample, this clonotype was seen many times. CDR3 nucleotides: TGTGCCATCAGTGGTTCCTTGGTTCTAGCGGGAGGAGTTGAGCAGTTCTTC. This translates into CAISGSLVLAGGVEQFF. The V call is TRBV10-3, the J call TRBJ2-1; TRBD2 agrees at 11 bases. CDR1 and CDR2 (germline): ENHRY, SYGVKD. This CDR3 comprises 17 residues. Unmatched junction bases numbered 14, after V lost 4 bases and J lost 9 bases.

This clonotype was recorded many times. The chain combines TRBV5-6 with TRBJ2-5; 7 nucleotides line up with TRBD1. Trimming at V came to 4 bases and at J to 1 base, leaving 16 bases not matched to a gene. The CDR3 is 18 amino acids. CDR1 is SGHDT, CDR2 YYEEEE, per germline. CDR3 residues: CASSLRRGARGFQETQYF. The DNA of the CDR3 is TGTGCCAGCAGCCTCCGTCGGGGAGCCAGGGGGTTCCAAGAGACCCAGTACTTC.

The chain links TRBV27 to TRBJ2-1, with TRBD1 identical over 8 bases. There are 14 residues in the CDR3. Germline CDR1 reads MNHEY; CDR2 reads SMNVEV (reference sequence). Unmatched junction bases numbered 7, after V lost 7 bases and J lost 5 bases. The CDR3 sequence: CASTKTGAHNEQFF. CDR3 DNA: TGTGCCAGCACCAAGACAGGGGCCCACAATGAGCAGTTCTTC.

This clonotype has a count of ten or more. The V call is TRBV7-2, the J call TRBJ1-4; D is unclear. Looked up from germline, CDR1 is SGHTA and CDR2 is FQGNSA. There are 13 residues in the CDR3. The V and J ends lost 8 bases and 4 bases respectively, with 11 bases between them. The CDR3 bases are TGTGCCAGCCGGAGACGTTTTAATGAAAAACTGTTTTTT. This gives the protein CASRRRFNEKLFF. Looking up the rest from reference TRBV7-2 and TRBJ1-4 gives the full variable domain: GAGVSQSPSNKVTEKGKDVELRCDPISGHTALYWYRQSLGQGLEFLIYFQGNSAPDKSGLPSDRFSAERTGGSVSTLTIQRTQQEDSAVYLCASRRRFNEKLFFGSGTQLSVL.

This chain uses TRBV2 with TRBJ2-3; D is perhaps TRBD2 (5 bases). V was clipped by 7 bases and J by 4 bases, with 15 bases between them. Germline CDR1 SNHLY, CDR2 FYNNEI. This CDR3 region has 14 residues. The CDR3 reads CASTKLVSPDTQYF. For the CDR3, the DNA is TGTGCCAGCACCAAACTAGTTTCCCCAGATACGCAGTATTTT.

Many counts were recorded for this clonotype. The genes are TRBV29-1 and TRBJ1-2, with TRBD1 matching over 7 bases. With 6 bases clipped from V and 3 bases from J, the junction kept 7 bases outside the gene matches. Per the germline V gene, CDR1 is SQVTM and CDR2 is ANQGSEA. The CDR3 totals 13 residues. DNA for the CDR3: TGCAGCGTGACACAGGGGCCTGACTATGGCTACACCTTC. Translating it yields CSVTQGPDYGYTF.

This clonotype was recorded at least ten times. The chain couples TRBV11-2 to TRBJ2-1; maybe TRBD2 (5 bases). V was pared by 5 bases and J by 4 bases, with 9 bases between. Germline V gene sequence: CDR1 SGHAT, CDR2 FQNNGV. There are 13 residues in the CDR3. The CDR3 DNA is TGTGCCAGCAGCCCTGGACTGTACAATGAGCAGTTCTTC. Its protein is CASSPGLYNEQFF.

This clonotype was recorded many times. The chain recombines TRBV9 with TRBJ2-1, with 9 nucleotides matching TRBD2. Trimming removed 0 bases from V and 8 bases from J; junction bases left unmatched: 6. Germline V gene data show CDR1 as SGDLS and CDR2 as YYNGEE. This CDR3 has 15 amino acids. The CDR3 spells CASSVAAGGPDEQFF. The CDR3 DNA follows: TGTGCCAGCAGCGTAGCCGCGGGAGGGCCCGATGAGCAGTTCTTC.

The sample holds many counts of this clonotype. The chain uses TRBV11-2 and TRBJ2-7; TRBD1 aligns across 7 bases. Germline assignment: CDR1 SGHAT and CDR2 FQNNGV. The CDR3 covers 17 residues. Losses at the gene ends were 1 base for V and 0 bases for J; bases not matched to a gene: 9. CDR3 DNA sequence: TGTGCCAGCAGCTTAGGTGCTCTCCGGGACAGCTCCTACGAGCAGTACTTC. It yields the protein CASSLGALRDSSYEQYF.

This chain joins TRBV7-8 and TRBJ1-2, with TRBD1 matching over 7 bases. Germline V CDR1 and CDR2: SGHVS, FQNEAQ. The J segment lost 2 bases and the V segment lost 5 bases, leaving 8 bases of the junction unmatched. This CDR3 spans 15 amino acids. DNA for the CDR3: TGTGCCAGCAGCCCCAACGACAGGGTCAACTATGGCTACACCTTC. Translation: CASSPNDRVNYGYTF. The whole variable domain, filled in from reference TRBV7-8 and TRBJ1-2, reads GAGVSQSPRYKVAKRGQDVALRCDPISGHVSLFWYQQALGQGPEFLTYFQNEAQLDKSGLPSDRFFAERPEGSVSTLKIQRTQQEDSAVYLCASSPNDRVNYGYTFGSGTRLTVV.

This clonotype has a count of ten or more. The chain recombines TRBV7-8 with TRBJ2-2; D is perhaps TRBD1 (5 bases). The V end lost 1 base, the J end lost 1 base, and 10 bases lay between the germline ends. Germline CDR1 SGHVS, CDR2 FQNEAQ. The CDR3 spans 16 residues. The CDR3 nucleotides read TGTGCCAGCAGCTTAGTCAGAGACAGGAACACCGGGGAGCTGTTTTTT. This encodes CASSLVRDRNTGELFF.

The sample holds many counts of this clonotype. The V call is TRBV21-1, the J call TRBJ2-7; the D call of TRBD1 is as the table states it, not checked on the DNA. TRBV21-1 is a pseudogene locus. The CDR3 is 20 residues long. The CDR3 DNA reads TGTGCCAGCAGCAAAGTTTTAGTGACCCTAATCGCAGGGGCCTCCTACGAGCAGTACTTC. Encoded protein: CASSKVLVTLIAGASYEQYF.

This clonotype showed up just a few times. This chain uses TRBV9 with TRBJ2-5, with D perhaps TRBD2 (5 bases). Germline lookup yields CDR1 SGDLS and CDR2 YYNGEE. The CDR3 contains 13 residues. The ends were cut back, 0 bases at V and 5 bases at J, with 8 bases in the middle. CDR3 protein: CASSVAGSETQYF. The CDR3 DNA follows: TGTGCCAGCAGCGTAGCGGGAAGCGAGACCCAGTACTTC.

V is TRBV20-1 and J is TRBJ1-4, with 9 bases that match TRBD1. This CDR3 has 15 residues. Germline V CDR1 and CDR2: DFQATT, SNEGSKA (reference sequence). The trim removed 2 bases at V and 7 bases at J, leaving 8 bases unmatched. The CDR3 DNA follows: TGCAGTGCTAGAACCGCGAACAGGGGGCGTGAAAAACTGTTTTTT. It codes for CSARTANRGREKLFF.